One sample yielded the 2 T cell receptor beta chains listed below, sequenced in a study of blood T cell repertoires in COVID-19 (dated by TCRdb to about 2020). Libraries were constructed by the immunoSEQ multiplex PCR assay. TCRdb retrieved this table from immuneACCESS and kept in-frame rearrangements only. Not all clones are present; in checked studies, unresolved V genes account for under half, and no reason is known for the remainder. The sample contains roughly 84,000 clones, roughly 75% of them found a single time. In total, the top ten clones hold 3.5% to 4.5% of the sample. The source material was peripheral blood. The source of these receptors is a woman in her 50s with acute or convalescent COVID-19.

The chain is built from TRBV12-3 or TRBV12-4 and TRBJ1-3; D remains unclear. V gave up 6 bases and J gave up 4 bases, with 10 bases separating them. CDR3 size: 13 residues. The CDR3 DNA follows: TGTGCCAGCAGGCCAGGTGGAGGAAACACCATATATTTT. It encodes CASRPGGGNTIYF.

This clone was seen a few times. V usage is TRBV5-1 and J usage is TRBJ2-5; 9 bases match TRBD2. V lost 3 bases to trimming and J lost 4 bases; unmatched junction nucleotides: 10. The CDR3 extends over 16 amino acids. Germline CDR1 SGHRS, CDR2 YFSETQ. The CDR3 spells CASSSLAGPNLETQYF. For the CDR3, the DNA is TGCGCCAGCAGCTCCCTAGCGGGGCCTAATTTAGAGACCCAGTACTTC.